This TCR beta chain came from a study of OX40 agonist ivuxolimab in advanced cancers. Germline V gene sequence: CDR1 MNHEY, CDR2 SMNVEV (reference sequence). The CDR3 is 13 residues long. The junction had 5 bases not matched to a gene; V was cut back by 7 bases and J by 8 bases. The protocol was immunoSEQ multiplex PCR, while the TCRdb copy is restricted to in-frame clones and leaves out a portion. The data contain about 80,000 clones, 90% of them seen just once; the ten biggest clones take up 1.5% to 2%. The starting material was CD4+ or CD8+ T cells sorted from blood, obtained in a trial of the OX40 agonist ivuxolimab. This clonotype was sampled from an adult with an advanced solid tumor such as melanoma, head and neck, liver or kidney cancer. The chain has TRBV27 and TRBJ1-6, with 7 bases that match TRBD1. CDR3 protein: CASKWTGDSPLHF. CDR3 nucleotides: TGTGCCAGCAAGTGGACAGGAGATTCACCCCTCCACTTT.